One and the same sample provided the 3 T cell receptor beta chains below, sequenced in a study of early T cells in non-severe SARS-CoV-2 infection. Each CDR3 protein is one row after TCRdb ran MiXCR on the 5' RACE reads. The sample carries about 80,000 distinct CDR3 sequences, roughly 12% recorded once. The sequenced material came from whole blood. These receptors all come from an adult who was a healthcare worker with PCR-confirmed SARS-CoV-2 infection or an uninfected control (not recorded which).

The chain uses TRBV3-1 and TRBJ2-7; TRBD1 matches 8 bases. After removal of 0 bases from V and 0 bases from J, the junction contained 10 bases not matched to a gene. The CDR3 extends over 18 amino acids. Germline-derived CDR1 and CDR2 are LGHDT and YNNKEL (reference sequence). The CDR3 nucleotides are TGTGCCAGCAGCCAAGAAGGAACGGGACAGGCGAGCTCCTACGAGCAGTACTTC. As protein: CASSQEGTGQASSYEQYF.

The genes are TRBV5-8 and TRBJ2-3; 8 nucleotides line up with TRBD1. Germline-derived CDR1 and CDR2 are SGHTS and YDEGEE. This CDR3 is built from 17 residues. V trimming: 4 bases; J trimming: 4 bases; junction bases outside the gene matches: 14. The CDR3 DNA sequence: TGTGCCAGCAGCCGAAACTATGGACAGGGATCATCAGATACGCAGTATTTT. Its translation: CASSRNYGQGSSDTQYF. Looking up the rest from reference TRBV5-8 and TRBJ2-3 gives the full variable domain: EAGVTQSPTHLIKTRGQQATLRCSPISGHTSVYWYQQALGLGLQFLLWYDEGEERNRGNFPPRFSGRQFPNYSSELNVNALELEDSALYLCASSRNYGQGSSDTQYFGPGTRLTVL.

This rearrangement joins TRBV11-2 to TRBJ2-7; 7 nucleotides match TRBD1. Per the germline V gene, CDR1 is SGHAT and CDR2 is FQNNGV. V trimming: 2 bases; J trimming: 6 bases; junction bases outside the gene matches: 4. CDR3 length: 13 amino acids. The CDR3 loop is CASSLWDSPEQYF. The CDR3, as DNA: TGTGCCAGCAGCTTATGGGACAGCCCCGAGCAGTACTTC.